This TCR beta chain originates from a study of radiotherapy plus CTLA-4 blockade in lung cancer. In the study overall: Objective response was observed in roughly 20% of patients, and disease control in less than 35%. The study's findings and limits: In blood, tumor-derived TCR clones expanded after radiotherapy plus ipilimumab. How blood T cell clones changed early, along with interferon-beta, reportedly forecast response best.

Those with chemo-refractory metastatic non-small-cell lung cancer were treated with focal radiation combined with CTLA-4 blockade using ipilimumab. Trimming shortened V by 0 bases and J by 5 bases, and 13 bases separated the two germline ends. This CDR3 contains 15 residues. CDR1 is SNHLY, CDR2 FYNNEI, per germline. The repertoire was sequenced with immunoSEQ multiplex PCR; TCRdb's copy has only in-frame clones and lacks some. In the table there are tens of thousands of clones, approximately 79% of which are singletons. Concerning this clone: What it binds is unknown.

The chain couples TRBV2 to TRBJ2-5, with D maybe TRBD2 (6 bases). This receptor was identified in a human donor with non-small cell lung cancer that progressed on radiotherapy plus ipilimumab. Specimen: peripheral blood, collected from a patient treated with radiotherapy plus ipilimumab. The CDR3, as DNA: TGTGCCAGCAGTGAAGCGGGACTCCCCTGGGAGACCCAGTACTTC. It translates to CASSEAGLPWETQYF.